This T cell receptor beta chain came from a study of cytomegalovirus exposure and HLA in healthy donors. Whole-study results and caveats: TCR beta chains associated with HLA were, in a later analysis, more clonally expanded than equally common others. Productive rates of about 90% or about 30% were seen for most TCR beta V segments in an earlier analysis. Immune exposure information available was restricted to CMV serostatus.

A note on this clone: Its antigen is not known.

The PCR contained 60 Vbeta and 13 Jbeta primers. Here immunoSEQ multiplex PCR was the method, and the copy in TCRdb shows in-frame clones only, minus some. The data show about 120,000 clones, over 65% seen once. This CDR3 is 15 amino acids long. J was trimmed by 1 base and V by 7 bases; bases with no gene match: 9. Germline V gene sequence: CDR1 MNHEY, CDR2 SMNVEV (reference sequence). The sequenced sample was PBMCs. The rearrangement links TRBV27 to TRBJ2-7, with TRBD2 identical over 8 bases. The source is a woman aged 40 to 50 in good health and CMV-seropositive. The CDR3 DNA sequence: TGTGCCAGCACCTCATTAGCGGGGTGGTCCTACGAGCAGTACTTC. Translated: CASTSLAGWSYEQYF.